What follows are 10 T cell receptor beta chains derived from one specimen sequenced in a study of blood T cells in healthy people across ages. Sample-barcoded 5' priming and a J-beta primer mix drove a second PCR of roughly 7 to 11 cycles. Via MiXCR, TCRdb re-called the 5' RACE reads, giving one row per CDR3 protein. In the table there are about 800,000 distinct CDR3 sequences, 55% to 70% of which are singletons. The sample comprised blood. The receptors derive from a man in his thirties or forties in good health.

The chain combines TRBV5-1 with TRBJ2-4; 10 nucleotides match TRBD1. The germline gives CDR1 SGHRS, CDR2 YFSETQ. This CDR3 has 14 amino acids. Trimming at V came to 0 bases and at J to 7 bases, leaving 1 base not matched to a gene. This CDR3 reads CASSLGDRGNIQYF. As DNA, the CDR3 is TGCGCCAGCAGCTTGGGGGACAGGGGTAACATTCAGTACTTC.

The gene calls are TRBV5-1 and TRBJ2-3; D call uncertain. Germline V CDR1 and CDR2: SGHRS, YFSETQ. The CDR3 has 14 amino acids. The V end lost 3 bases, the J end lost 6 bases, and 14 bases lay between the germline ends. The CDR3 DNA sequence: TGCGCCAGCAGCTCCAGACAAGGCAGGGATACGCAGTATTTT. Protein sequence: CASSSRQGRDTQYF.

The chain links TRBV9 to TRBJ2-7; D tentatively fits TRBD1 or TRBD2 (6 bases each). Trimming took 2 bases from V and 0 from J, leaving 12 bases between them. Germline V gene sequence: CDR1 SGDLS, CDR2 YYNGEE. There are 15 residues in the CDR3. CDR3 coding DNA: TGTGCCAGCAGCGTTGGGGGGCGAAGCTCCTACGAGCAGTACTTC. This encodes CASSVGGRSSYEQYF.

CDR3 nucleotides: TGTGCCAGCAGACGCGCAAGGGCCAATAGGGAGACCCAGTACTTC. Its protein product is CASRRARANRETQYF. The gene calls are TRBV3-1 and TRBJ2-5, with D hard to call. Trimming left V 6 bases short and J 5 bases short, with 19 bases between. Germline V lookup: CDR1 LGHDT, CDR2 YNNKEL (reference sequence). This CDR3 has 15 residues.

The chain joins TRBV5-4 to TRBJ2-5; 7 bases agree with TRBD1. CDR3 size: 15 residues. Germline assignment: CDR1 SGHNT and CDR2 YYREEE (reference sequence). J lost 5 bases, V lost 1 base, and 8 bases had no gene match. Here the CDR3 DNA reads TGTGCCAGCAGCTTGACAGGGGTGGGAGAGGAGACCCAGTACTTC. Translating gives CASSLTGVGEETQYF.

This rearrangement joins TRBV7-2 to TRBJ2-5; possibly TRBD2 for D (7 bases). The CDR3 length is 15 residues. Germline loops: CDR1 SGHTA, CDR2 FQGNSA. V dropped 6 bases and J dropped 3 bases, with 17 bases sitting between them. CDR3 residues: CASSSGEGGEETQYF. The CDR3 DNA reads TGTGCCAGCAGTTCGGGTGAAGGGGGGGAAGAGACCCAGTACTTC.

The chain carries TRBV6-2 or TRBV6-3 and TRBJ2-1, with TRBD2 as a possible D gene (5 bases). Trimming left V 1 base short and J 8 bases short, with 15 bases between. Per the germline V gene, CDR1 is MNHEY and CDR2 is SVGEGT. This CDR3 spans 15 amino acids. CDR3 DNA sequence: TGTGCCAGCAGTTACTGGGTGACTACCCGGGATGAGCAGTTCTTC. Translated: CASSYWVTTRDEQFF.

CDR3 nucleotides: TGTGCCAGCAGTAGAGGGTTGGGGGCGCAGTACTTC. It yields the protein CASSRGLGAQYF. The chain uses TRBV7-2 and TRBJ2-7, with D tentatively TRBD1 (6 bases). The CDR3 totals 12 residues. The ends were cut back, 6 bases at V and 9 bases at J, with 15 bases in the middle. Germline V gene lookup returns CDR1 SGHTA and CDR2 FQGNSA.

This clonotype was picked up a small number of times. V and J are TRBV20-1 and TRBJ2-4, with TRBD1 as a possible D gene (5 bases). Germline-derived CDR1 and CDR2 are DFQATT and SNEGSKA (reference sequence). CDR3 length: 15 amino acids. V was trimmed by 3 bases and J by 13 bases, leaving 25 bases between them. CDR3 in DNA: TGCAGTGCTAGTGCCAATGAGGACACCGTGAGAGAGCAGTACTTC. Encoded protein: CSASANEDTVREQYF.

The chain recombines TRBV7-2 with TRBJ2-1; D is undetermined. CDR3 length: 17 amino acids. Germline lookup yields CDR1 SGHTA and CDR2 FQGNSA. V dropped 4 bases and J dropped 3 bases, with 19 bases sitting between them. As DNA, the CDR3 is TGTGCCAGCAGCTCAAGGGTGACCGCCAAGGGCTACAATGAGCAGTTCTTC. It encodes CASSSRVTAKGYNEQFF.